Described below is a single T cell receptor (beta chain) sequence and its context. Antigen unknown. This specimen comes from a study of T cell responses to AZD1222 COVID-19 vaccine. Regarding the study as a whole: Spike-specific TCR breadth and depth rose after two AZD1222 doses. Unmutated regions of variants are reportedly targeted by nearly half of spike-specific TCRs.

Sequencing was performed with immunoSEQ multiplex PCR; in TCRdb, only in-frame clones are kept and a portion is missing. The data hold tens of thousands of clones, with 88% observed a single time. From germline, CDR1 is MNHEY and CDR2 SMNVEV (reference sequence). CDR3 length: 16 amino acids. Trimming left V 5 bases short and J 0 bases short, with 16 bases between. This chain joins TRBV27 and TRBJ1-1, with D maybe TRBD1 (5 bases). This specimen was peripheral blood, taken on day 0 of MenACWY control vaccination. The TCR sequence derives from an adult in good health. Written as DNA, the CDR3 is TGTGCCAGCAGTCCACAAACCGGGGCATTGAACACTGAAGCTTTCTTT. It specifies CASSPQTGALNTEAFF.